This entry is about one T cell receptor (beta chain). This clonotype came up a few times. Its specific antigen is unknown. Base qualities are not recorded, but no much larger clone differs from it by a single base. The label giving this sample's treatment or condition can be read as: live attenuated yellow fever vaccine strain. At every blood-draw timepoint, two biological replicates of bulk PBMCs were collected. PBMCs were isolated from peripheral blood using a standard Ficoll-Paque protocol. TriZol was used to extract RNA from bulk PBMCs, from CD4 and CD8 fractions, and from dextramer-positive and dextramer-negative fractions. The CDR3 starts with the cysteine, ends with the phenylalanine, and has 13 residues. Solely the CDR3 DNA is kept, with 39 bases framed from the first base. Trimming removed 6 bases from V and 11 bases from J, leaving 17 bases between the germline ends. TCR cDNA was made using 5'RACE template switching, a step that added a universal primer site and unique molecular identifiers. Priming for cDNA synthesis came from both the TCR alpha and TCR beta constant segments. Two PCR steps were used to amplify libraries, with sample barcodes and sequencing adapters being added in the second step. Sequencing of the libraries was done on either Illumina HiSeq 2500 (2x100 bp) or NovaSeq (2x150 bp). Processing in the source paper ran as follows. Demultiplexing of reads and collapsing into UMI consensus sequences were performed with MIGEC, and V(D)J alignment was carried out with MiXCR. Vaccine-responding clonotypes were identified with edgeR using replicate PBMC samples, with FDR below 0.01 and a log2 fold change above 5 up to day 15 being required. Bulk clonotypes were assigned CD4 or CD8 identity according to which sequenced CD4 or CD8 repertoire held them at higher abundance. Using fastp at Q25 and MiXCR, TCRdb reprocessed the public reads and kept productive beta chains. Rows merge per CDR3 protein into single entries with the most common DNA and genes. The V and J calls, along with clone size, are taken from TCRdb and not from the paper's own processing. The sample table contains 450,000 to 550,000 distinct CDR3 sequences; only one count was recorded for 21% of them. The top ten clonotypes cover approximately 15% of the sample.

This entry is derived from a study of T cells after yellow fever vaccination (dated by TCRdb to about 2019). Regarding the complete study: Libraries from fractions with low cell numbers were prepared with the SMART-Seq v4 Ultra Low Input RNA kit. Blood samples were taken at several timepoints before and after primary and secondary immunization, and bulk PBMC replicates and cell subsets were isolated. To follow T-cell clones before and after both primary and booster YFV17D yellow fever vaccination, bulk TCR alpha and beta repertoires underwent longitudinal sequencing. Two healthy male donors made up the cohort, one aged 18 to 29 years and the other aged 30 to 40 years.

Study-wide conclusions, independent of this receptor: Computational filtering was needed because FACS-sorted repertoires could contain abundant contaminating clonotypes from the bulk population. Because only a couple of donors were included in the study, the extent to which the findings can be generalized is limited. Most clones expanded after primary vaccination were re-detected after the booster (almost 97% of CD4 and 88% of CD8), suggesting broad memory maintenance. A small fraction of clonotypes appeared in both the CD4 and CD8 compartments, likely as a result of convergent recombination. The secondary T-cell response was found to be weaker but faster than the primary response, with a peak reached on day 5 rather than on day 15.

Recombination joined TRBV12-3 or TRBV12-4 with TRBJ1-5; possibly the D gene is TRBD1, per 6 matching bases. This material consisted of PBMCs, taken around 3 weeks after the first yellow fever vaccination. This sequence originates from a man between 18 and 29 years old who received the YFV17D yellow fever vaccine. The DNA is TGTGCCAGCAGCCGGGGGCCCCAAGAGTCCCAGCATTTT. Its amino acids are CASSRGPQESQHF.